This T cell receptor (beta chain) appears in the sequencing data of a study of technical replicates of blood from a few donors. V was clipped by 1 base and J by 3 bases; unmatched bases: 4. CDR1 SNHLY and CDR2 FYNNEI come from the germline V gene. The CDR3 has 16 amino acids. The method was immunoSEQ multiplex PCR; TCRdb's version includes in-frame clones alone and lacks a portion of them. The table lists 75,000 to 95,000 clones, about 95% of them singletons. Sequencing used T cells isolated from PBMCs. The sequence came from a human donor in good health. The V call is TRBV2, the J call TRBJ2-2; 8 bases match TRBD1. The CDR3 nucleotides are TGTGCCAGCAGTGAAGGACAGGGGATAGACACCGGGGAGCTGTTTTTT. Translation: CASSEGQGIDTGELFF.